The 3 T cell receptor beta chains in this list originate from one sample, sequenced in a study of T-cell memory formation after mild COVID-19. TCRdb reprocessed the 5' RACE reads with MiXCR, giving one entry per CDR3 protein. The sample lists hundreds of thousands of distinct CDR3 sequences; around a sixth were seen once. Material for sequencing was PBMCs or a T cell subset sorted from them (not recorded which). The receptor source for this set is a man in his late teens or twenties who had mild COVID-19 (a few samples of this study predate the infection). Cell type and time point are not known.

V gene TRBV21-1 combines with J gene TRBJ1-1. TRBV21-1 is a pseudogene segment. The CDR3 length is 12 residues. CDR3 sequence: CARTYVDTEAFF. The CDR3 nucleotides read TGTGCCAGAACGTATGTGGACACTGAAGCTTTCTTT.

The rearrangement links TRBV7-3 to TRBJ1-1, with D uncertain. CDR1 and CDR2 (germline): SGHTA, FQGTGA. The CDR3 is made up of 13 amino acids. V was pared by 1 base and J by 8 bases, with 11 bases between. In DNA, the CDR3 is TGTGCCAGCAGCTTAAGAGTCGGGGAAGAAGCTTTCTTT. It codes for CASSLRVGEEAFF.

This clonotype has only a few counts. This rearrangement joins TRBV7-9 to TRBJ2-1; no firm D call. V was cut by 1 base and J by 5 bases, with 6 bases left in between. In germline, CDR1 is SEHNR, CDR2 FQNEAQ (reference sequence). This CDR3 region has 13 residues. DNA of the CDR3: TGTGCCAGCAGCTTAGATGGAAACAATGAGCAGTTCTTC. Protein sequence: CASSLDGNNEQFF. The full variable domain, its missing parts supplied by reference TRBV7-9 and TRBJ2-1, is DTGVSQNPRHKITKRGQNVTFRCDPISEHNRLYWYRQTLGQGPEFLTYFQNEAQLEKSRLLSDRFSAERPKGSFSTLEIQRTEQGDSAMYLCASSLDGNNEQFFGPGTRLTVL.